The TCR beta chain under discussion was sequenced for a study of Ad26.COV2.S vaccination and SARS-CoV-2 variants. Study conclusions and caveats: Recipients of either vaccine or placebo displayed similar breadth of non-spike TCRs.

With 1 base clipped from V and 6 bases from J, the junction kept 1 base outside the gene matches. The germline gives CDR1 ENHRY, CDR2 SYGVKD. The length of the CDR3 is 14 residues. This clone was counted only a few times. What it recognizes is unknown. Only in-frame clones appear in the TCRdb table, and some are missing; sequencing was by immunoSEQ multiplex PCR. The sample holds roughly 300,000 clones, 80% to 90% seen once. The treatment here: around 19 received Ad26.COV2.S at low or high dose, single or two shots; several received placebo; per-sample allocation not given. Repertoires come from day 63 after the first vaccine or placebo injection.

The sequence was collected from a person aged 18 to 59 who received the Ad26.COV2.S COVID-19 vaccine or a placebo. The input for sequencing was peripheral blood, taken in a trial of Ad26.COV2.S vaccine versus placebo. The chain links TRBV10-3 to TRBJ1-1; 11 nucleotides agree with TRBD1. The CDR3 nucleotides read TGTGCCATCAGTGAGTGGGGACAGGGGGCTGAAGCTTTCTTT. This codes for CAISEWGQGAEAFF.